The 6 T cell receptor beta chains below come from one sample, sequenced in a study of blood T cell repertoires in COVID-19. Repertoires were generated with immunoSEQ multiplex PCR, while TCRdb's copy carries only in-frame clones and drops some. The data hold roughly 110,000 clones, with around 80% observed a single time. The sequenced material came from peripheral blood. These receptors came from a woman between 55 and 75 years old with acute or convalescent COVID-19.

This sequence joins TRBV18 and TRBJ1-5, with TRBD1 matching over 9 bases. This CDR3 comprises 16 residues. The germline gives CDR1 KGHSH, CDR2 LQKENI. Trimming removed 0 bases from V and 1 base from J; junction bases left unmatched: 1. CDR3 nucleotides: TGTGCCAGCTCACCACCGGGACAGGGAAGCAATCAGCCCCAGCATTTT. Its translation: CASSPPGQGSNQPQHF.

This chain uses TRBV28 with TRBJ2-7; D possibly corresponds to TRBD2 (6 bases). V lost 10 bases to trimming and J lost 0 bases, with 16 bases between them. The germline CDR1 and CDR2 sequences are MDHEN and SYDVKM. The CDR3 has 14 residues. The CDR3 loop is CATHAGHYSYEQYF. DNA for the CDR3: TGTGCCACCCATGCGGGGCACTACTCCTACGAGCAGTACTTC.

The V call is TRBV28, the J call TRBJ2-1; D remains unclear. The CDR3 loop spans 16 amino acids. Trimming shortened V by 5 bases and J by 4 bases, and 18 bases separated the two germline ends. CDR1 and CDR2 (germline): MDHEN, SYDVKM. CDR3 nucleotides: TGTGCCAGCAGTCGATTCAGTCTGCAAAAATACAATGAGCAGTTCTTC. It encodes CASSRFSLQKYNEQFF. The variable domain in full, with the rest retrieved from reference TRBV28 and TRBJ2-1, is DVKVTQSSRYLVKRTGEKVFLECVQDMDHENMFWYRQDPGLGLRLIYFSYDVKMKEKGDIPEGYSVSREKKERFSLILESASTNQTSMYLCASSRFSLQKYNEQFFGPGTRLTVL.

The gene calls are TRBV14 and TRBJ2-7; D may be TRBD2 (6 bases). Trimming shortened V by 0 bases and J by 7 bases, and 13 bases separated the two germline ends. This CDR3 spans 14 amino acids. CDR1 is SGHDN, CDR2 FVKESK, per germline. CDR3 sequence reads: CASSQDHRGREQYF. The CDR3 coding sequence is TGTGCCAGCAGCCAAGATCACCGGGGGAGGGAGCAGTACTTC.

The chain uses TRBV3-1 (or the pseudogene TRBV3-2) and TRBJ2-7; possibly TRBD1 for D (6 bases). The V and J ends lost 0 bases and 6 bases respectively, with 15 bases between them. There are 15 residues in the CDR3. Germline loops: CDR1 LGHDT, CDR2 YNNKEL (reference sequence). The DNA for the CDR3 is TGTGCCAGCAGCCAAGATGCAGGGGTTCCGCTCGAGCAGTACTTC. It encodes CASSQDAGVPLEQYF.

The V gene is TRBV7-9, the J gene TRBJ2-3; 8 bases are a match to TRBD2. The J segment lost 2 bases and the V segment lost 5 bases, leaving 15 bases of the junction unmatched. The CDR3 is 18 residues long. CDR1 is SEHNR, CDR2 FQNEAQ, per germline (reference sequence). CDR3 bases: TGTGCCAGCAGCCGCCCCCCCGGGATAGCGGGGTACACAGATACGCAGTATTTT. Protein: CASSRPPGIAGYTDTQYF. The full variable domain, its missing parts supplied by reference TRBV7-9 and TRBJ2-3, is DTGVSQNPRHKITKRGQNVTFRCDPISEHNRLYWYRQTLGQGPEFLTYFQNEAQLEKSRLLSDRFSAERPKGSFSTLEIQRTEQGDSAMYLCASSRPPGIAGYTDTQYFGPGTRLTVL.